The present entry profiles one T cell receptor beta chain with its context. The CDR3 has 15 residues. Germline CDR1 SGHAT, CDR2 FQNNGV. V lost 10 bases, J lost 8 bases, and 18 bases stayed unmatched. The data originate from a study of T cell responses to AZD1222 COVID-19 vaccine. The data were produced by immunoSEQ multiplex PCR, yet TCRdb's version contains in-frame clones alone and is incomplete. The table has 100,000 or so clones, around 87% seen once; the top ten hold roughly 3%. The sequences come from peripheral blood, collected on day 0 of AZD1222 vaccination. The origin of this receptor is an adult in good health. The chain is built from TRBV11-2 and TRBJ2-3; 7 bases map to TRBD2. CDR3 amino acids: CATSPAGLADGTQYF. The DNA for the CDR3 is TGTGCCACCTCGCCAGCGGGGCTAGCGGATGGTACGCAGTATTTT. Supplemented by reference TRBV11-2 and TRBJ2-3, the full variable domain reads EAGVAQSPRYKIIEKRQSVAFWCNPISGHATLYWYQQILGQGPKLLIQFQNNGVVDDSQLPKDRFSAERLKGVDSTLKIQPAKLEDSAVYLCATSPAGLADGTQYFGPGTRLTVL.